The T cell receptor (beta chain) described here comes from a study of blood T cell repertoires in COVID-19. Overall study context: The United States, Italy and Spain were the sources of the acute and convalescent COVID-19 samples. From T cells, B-cell-depleted T cells, or PBMCs came the material, which was cDNA or gDNA.

Original processing methods: How many nucleated cells were present was estimated from reference gene primer amplification. Here immunoSEQ multiplex PCR was the method, and the copy in TCRdb shows in-frame clones only, minus some. V, J and clone size reflect that table, while D and trimming were determined from the DNA. The sample has about 230,000 clones; around 80% are singletons. The V gene's germline CDR1 is SGHDT and CDR2 YYEEEE. The V end was cut by 2 bases, the J end by 3 bases, with 6 bases between. This CDR3 region has 12 residues. V is TRBV5-6 and J is TRBJ2-7; D unclear. The receptor comes from a man aged 80 or over with acute or convalescent COVID-19. Sequences were obtained from peripheral blood. CDR3: CASSFGRYEQYF. Written as DNA, the CDR3 is TGTGCCAGCAGCTTCGGTCGCTACGAGCAGTACTTC.